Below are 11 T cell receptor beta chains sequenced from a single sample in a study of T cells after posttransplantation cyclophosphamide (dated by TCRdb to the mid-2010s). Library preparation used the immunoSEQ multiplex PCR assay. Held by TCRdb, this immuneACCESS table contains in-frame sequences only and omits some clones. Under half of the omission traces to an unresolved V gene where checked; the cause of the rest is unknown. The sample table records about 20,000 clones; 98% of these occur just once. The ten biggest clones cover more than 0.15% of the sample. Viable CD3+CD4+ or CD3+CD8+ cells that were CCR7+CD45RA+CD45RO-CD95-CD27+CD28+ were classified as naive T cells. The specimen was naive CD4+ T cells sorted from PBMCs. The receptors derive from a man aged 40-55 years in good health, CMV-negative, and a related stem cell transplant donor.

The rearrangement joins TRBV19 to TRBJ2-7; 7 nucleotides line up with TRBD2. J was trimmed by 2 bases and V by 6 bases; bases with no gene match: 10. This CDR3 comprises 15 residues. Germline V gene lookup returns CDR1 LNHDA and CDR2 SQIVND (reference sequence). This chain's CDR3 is CASRAQSGATYEQYF. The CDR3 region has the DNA TGTGCCAGTAGGGCCCAAAGCGGGGCCACCTACGAGCAGTACTTC.

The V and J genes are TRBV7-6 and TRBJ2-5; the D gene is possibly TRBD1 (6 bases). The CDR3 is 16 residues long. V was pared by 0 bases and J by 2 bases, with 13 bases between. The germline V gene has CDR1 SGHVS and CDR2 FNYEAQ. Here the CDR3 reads CASSLASRGNQETQYF. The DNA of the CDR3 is TGTGCCAGCAGCTTAGCCTCAAGGGGGAATCAAGAGACCCAGTACTTC.

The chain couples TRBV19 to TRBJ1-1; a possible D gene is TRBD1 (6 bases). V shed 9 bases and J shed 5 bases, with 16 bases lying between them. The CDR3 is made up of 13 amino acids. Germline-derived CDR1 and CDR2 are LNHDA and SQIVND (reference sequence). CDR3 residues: CASKNRRGTEAFF. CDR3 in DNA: TGTGCCAGCAAGAATCGCAGGGGAACTGAAGCTTTCTTT. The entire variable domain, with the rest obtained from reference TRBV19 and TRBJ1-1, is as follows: DGGITQSPKYLFRKEGQNVTLSCEQNLNHDAMYWYRQDPGQGLRLIYYSQIVNDFQKGDIAEGYSVSREKKESFPLTVTSAQKNPTAFYLCASKNRRGTEAFFGQGTRLTVV.

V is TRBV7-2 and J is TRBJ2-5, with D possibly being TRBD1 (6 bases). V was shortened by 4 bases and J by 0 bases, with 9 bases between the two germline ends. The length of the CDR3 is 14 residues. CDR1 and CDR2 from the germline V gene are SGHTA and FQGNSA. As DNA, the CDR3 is TGTGCCAGCAGCTACCAGGGGAACCAAGAGACCCAGTACTTC. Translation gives CASSYQGNQETQYF.

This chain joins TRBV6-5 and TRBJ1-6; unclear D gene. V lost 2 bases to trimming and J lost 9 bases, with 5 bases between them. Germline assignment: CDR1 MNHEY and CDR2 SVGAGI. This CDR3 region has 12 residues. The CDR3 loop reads CASSYGRSPLHF. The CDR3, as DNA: TGTGCCAGCAGTTACGGCCGTTCACCCCTCCACTTT.

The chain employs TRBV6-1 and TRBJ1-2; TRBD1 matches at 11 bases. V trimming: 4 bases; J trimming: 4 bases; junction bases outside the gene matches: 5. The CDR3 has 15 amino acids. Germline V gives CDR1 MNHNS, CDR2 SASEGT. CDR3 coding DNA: TGTGCCAGCAGTGCCCGGGACAGGGGGGGCTATGGCTACACCTTC. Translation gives CASSARDRGGYGYTF.

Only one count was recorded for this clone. In nucleotides, the CDR3 is TGTGCCAGCAGCCAAGATCAAGCGGGGGAGCTGTTTTTT. Amino acid sequence: CASSQDQAGELFF. J is TRBJ2-2 and V is TRBV4-2; D not certain. Trimming pared 0 bases from V and 8 bases from J, leaving 7 bases between. CDR1 and CDR2 from the germline V gene are LGHNA and YNFKEQ. The CDR3 extends over 13 amino acids.

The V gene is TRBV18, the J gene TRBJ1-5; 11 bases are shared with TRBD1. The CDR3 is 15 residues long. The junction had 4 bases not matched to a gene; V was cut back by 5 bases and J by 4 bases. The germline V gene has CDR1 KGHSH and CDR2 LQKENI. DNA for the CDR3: TGTGCCAGCTCAGAAGGGACAGGGGGAAATCAGCCCCAGCATTTT. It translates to CASSEGTGGNQPQHF.

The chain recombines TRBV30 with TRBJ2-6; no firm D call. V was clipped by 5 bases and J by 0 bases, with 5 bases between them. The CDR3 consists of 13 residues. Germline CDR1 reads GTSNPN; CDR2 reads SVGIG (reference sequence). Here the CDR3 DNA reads TGTGCCTGGGAGGTCTCTGGGGCCAACGTCCTGACTTTC. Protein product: CAWEVSGANVLTF.

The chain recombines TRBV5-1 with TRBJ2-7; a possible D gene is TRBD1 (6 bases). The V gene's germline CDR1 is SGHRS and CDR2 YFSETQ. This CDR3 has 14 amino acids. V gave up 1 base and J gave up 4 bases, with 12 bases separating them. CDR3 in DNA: TGCGCCAGCAGCTTGACAGGGCCTGGATACGAGCAGTACTTC. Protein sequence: CASSLTGPGYEQYF.

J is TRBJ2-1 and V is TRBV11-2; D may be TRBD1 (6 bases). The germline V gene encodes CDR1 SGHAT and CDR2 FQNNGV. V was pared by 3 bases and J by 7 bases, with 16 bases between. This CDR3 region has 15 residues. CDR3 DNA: TGTGCCAGCAGCTTCGAAGGGGGATACTGGAATGAGCAGTTCTTC. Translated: CASSFEGGYWNEQFF.